The 3 T cell receptor beta chains presented below share a single source sample, sequenced in a study of blood T cell repertoires in COVID-19. Method: immunoSEQ multiplex PCR; TCRdb's copy keeps in-frame clones and lacks some. The sample holds some 260,000 clones, roughly 77% seen once. Sequenced material: peripheral blood. These receptors originate from a woman of 80 years or more with acute or convalescent COVID-19.

The chain combines TRBV19 with TRBJ1-2, with 9 bases aligning to TRBD1. Germline V gives CDR1 LNHDA, CDR2 SQIVND (reference sequence). CDR3 length equals 14 residues. The trim removed 5 bases at V and 6 bases at J, leaving 7 bases unmatched. Written as DNA, the CDR3 is TGTGCCAGTAGTTGGCCGGGACAGGGAGATGGCTACACCTTC. This translates into CASSWPGQGDGYTF.

The rearrangement uses TRBV6-2 or TRBV6-3 and TRBJ2-3; D perhaps matches TRBD1 (6 bases). Germline V gene lookup returns CDR1 MNHEY and CDR2 SVGEGT. V was trimmed by 5 bases and J by 7 bases, leaving 13 bases between them. The CDR3 sequence is 13 residues long. CDR3 nucleotides: TGTGCCAGCAGTCGCGGACAGCAGAATACGCAGTATTTT. Translating it yields CASSRGQQNTQYF.

The chain links TRBV18 to TRBJ2-1; D perhaps matches TRBD2 (5 bases). Trimming cost V 3 bases and J 9 bases, with 12 bases left between them. The CDR3 loop spans 13 amino acids. Germline loops: CDR1 KGHSH, CDR2 LQKENI. The CDR3 DNA follows: TGTGCCAGCTCACCTTCCGGGGTAACTGAGCAGTTCTTC. Its translation: CASSPSGVTEQFF.